The clone carrying this TCR beta chain has at least ten counts. Its specificity is not known. This CDR3 is built from 16 residues. Per the germline V gene, CDR1 is DFQATT and CDR2 is SNEGSKA (reference sequence). V was pared by 3 bases and J by 3 bases, with 11 bases of the junction left unmatched. Molecular barcoding with unique molecular identifiers was used for the TCRbeta library. TCRdb fed the PCR reads into MiXCR, producing one record per CDR3 protein. The sample yields about 150,000 distinct CDR3 sequences, 11% seen once. The data were taken from a study of T-cell reconstitution after alpha-beta-depleted transplantation in children. Overall study results and limits: T-cell counts and diversity at one year following transplant were attributed mainly to newly produced T cells.

The genes are TRBV20-1 and TRBJ2-1, with 7 positions matching TRBD2. The material was PBMCs, obtained before TCRalphabeta/CD19-depleted stem cell transplant. The sequence was obtained from a boy between 2 and 15 years old with acute myeloid leukemia, due to receive a stem cell transplant. The CDR3 loop reads CSASVSGGLFYNEQFF. The CDR3 DNA follows: TGCAGTGCTAGTGTGTCTGGGGGACTATTCTACAATGAGCAGTTCTTC.